This T cell receptor beta chain derives from a study of shared clonotypes between healthy human individuals. Only in-frame clones appear in the TCRdb table, and some are missing; sequencing was by immunoSEQ multiplex PCR. The top ten clones hold 24% of a sample with 110,000 or so clones, roughly 70% of them seen once. CDR1 SGHAT and CDR2 FQNNGV come from the germline V gene. V was clipped by 0 bases and J by 5 bases; unmatched bases: 8. CDR3 size: 16 residues. This clonotype was obtained from a woman aged 30 to 39 in good health. V gene TRBV11-2 combines with J gene TRBJ1-2; 8 positions agree with TRBD1. The sequenced sample consisted of memory CD8+ T cells sorted from blood. Indicated subset: CD45RO+ cells pooled with CCR7-negative TemRA cells. CDR3 amino acids: CASSLDPGGSGYGYTF. CDR3 in DNA: TGTGCCAGCAGCTTAGATCCAGGGGGCAGTGGGTATGGCTACACCTTC. Looking up the rest from reference TRBV11-2 and TRBJ1-2 gives the full variable domain: EAGVAQSPRYKIIEKRQSVAFWCNPISGHATLYWYQQILGQGPKLLIQFQNNGVVDDSQLPKDRFSAERLKGVDSTLKIQPAKLEDSAVYLCASSLDPGGSGYGYTFGSGTRLTVV.